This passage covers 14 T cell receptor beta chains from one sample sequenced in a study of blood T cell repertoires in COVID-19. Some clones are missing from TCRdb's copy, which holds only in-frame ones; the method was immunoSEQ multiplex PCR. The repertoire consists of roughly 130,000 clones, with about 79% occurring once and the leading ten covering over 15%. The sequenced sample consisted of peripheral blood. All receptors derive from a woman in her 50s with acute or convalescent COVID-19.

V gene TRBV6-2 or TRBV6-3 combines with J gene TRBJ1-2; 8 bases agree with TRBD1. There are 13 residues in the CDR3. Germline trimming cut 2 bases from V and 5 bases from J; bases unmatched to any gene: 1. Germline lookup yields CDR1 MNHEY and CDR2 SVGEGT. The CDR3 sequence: CASSYTGGYGYTF. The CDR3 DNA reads TGTGCCAGCAGTTACACAGGGGGTTATGGCTACACCTTC.

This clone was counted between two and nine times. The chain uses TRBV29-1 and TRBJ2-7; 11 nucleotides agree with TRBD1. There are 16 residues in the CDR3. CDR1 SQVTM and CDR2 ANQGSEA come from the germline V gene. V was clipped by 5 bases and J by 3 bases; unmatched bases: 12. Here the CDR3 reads CSVRTGGSSKFYEQYF. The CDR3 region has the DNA TGCAGCGTTAGGACAGGGGGCTCCTCAAAGTTCTACGAGCAGTACTTC.

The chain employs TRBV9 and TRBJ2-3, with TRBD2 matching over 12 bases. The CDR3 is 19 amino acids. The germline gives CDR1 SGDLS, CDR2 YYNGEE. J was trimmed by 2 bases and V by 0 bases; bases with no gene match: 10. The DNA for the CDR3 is TGTGCCAGCAGCGTAGGAACCCAACTAGCGGGGGGAAACACAGATACGCAGTATTTT. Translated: CASSVGTQLAGGNTDTQYF.

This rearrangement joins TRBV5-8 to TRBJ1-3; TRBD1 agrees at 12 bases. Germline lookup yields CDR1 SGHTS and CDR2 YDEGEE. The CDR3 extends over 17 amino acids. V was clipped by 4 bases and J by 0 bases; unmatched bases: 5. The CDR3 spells CASSRGQGAISGNTIYF. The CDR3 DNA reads TGTGCCAGCAGCAGGGGACAGGGGGCGATCTCTGGAAACACCATATATTTT.

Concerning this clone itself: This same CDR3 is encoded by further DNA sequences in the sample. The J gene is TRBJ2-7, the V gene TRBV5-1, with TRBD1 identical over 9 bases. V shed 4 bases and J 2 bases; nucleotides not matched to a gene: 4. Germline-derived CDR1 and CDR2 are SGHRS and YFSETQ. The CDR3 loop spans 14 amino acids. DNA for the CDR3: TGCGCCAGCAGCCCCGGGACAGGGACCTACGAGCAGTACTTC. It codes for CASSPGTGTYEQYF.

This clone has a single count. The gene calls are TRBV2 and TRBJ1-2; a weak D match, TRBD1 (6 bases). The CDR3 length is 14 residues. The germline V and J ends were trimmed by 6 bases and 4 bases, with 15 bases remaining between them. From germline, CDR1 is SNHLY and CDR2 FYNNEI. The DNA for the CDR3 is TGTGCCAGCAGCGATGGACAGAGGGTCTATGGCTACACCTTC. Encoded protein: CASSDGQRVYGYTF.

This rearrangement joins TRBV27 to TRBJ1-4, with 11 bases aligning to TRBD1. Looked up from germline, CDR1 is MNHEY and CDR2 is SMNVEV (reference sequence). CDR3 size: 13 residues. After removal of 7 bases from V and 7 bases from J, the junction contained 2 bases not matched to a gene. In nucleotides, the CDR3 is TGTGCCAGCAAGGGACAGGGGGGTGAAAAACTGTTTTTT. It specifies CASKGQGGEKLFF. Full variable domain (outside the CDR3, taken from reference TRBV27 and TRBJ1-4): EAQVTQNPRYLITVTGKKLTVTCSQNMNHEYMSWYRQDPGLGLRQIYYSMNVEVTDKGDVPEGYKVSRKEKRNFPLILESPSPNQTSLYFCASKGQGGEKLFFGSGTQLSVL.

The CDR3 DNA sequence: TGTGCCAGCAGTGAGGGGGACATTCGCACTGAAGCTTTCTTT. It yields the protein CASSEGDIRTEAFF. The chain links TRBV2 to TRBJ1-1; possibly TRBD1 for D (6 bases). V was shortened by 3 bases and J by 4 bases, with 12 bases between the two germline ends. This CDR3 has 14 residues. CDR1 and CDR2 from the germline V gene are SNHLY and FYNNEI.

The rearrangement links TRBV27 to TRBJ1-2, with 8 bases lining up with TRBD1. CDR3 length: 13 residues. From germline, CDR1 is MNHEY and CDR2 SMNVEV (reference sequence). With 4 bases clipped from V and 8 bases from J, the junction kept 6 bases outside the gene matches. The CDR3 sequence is CASSSRGREGYTF. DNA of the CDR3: TGTGCCAGCAGTTCCAGGGGGCGTGAAGGCTACACCTTC.

The CDR3 reads CASSGSTGGETQYF. In DNA form, the CDR3 reads TGTGCCAGCAGTGGAAGTACGGGGGGGGAGACCCAGTACTTC. V is TRBV2 and J is TRBJ2-5, with 8 positions matching TRBD2. Germline CDR1 SNHLY, CDR2 FYNNEI. This CDR3 is 14 amino acids long. Trimming took 4 bases from V and 5 from J; bases not matched to a gene: 6. Filled out from reference TRBV2 and TRBJ2-5, the complete variable domain reads EPEVTQTPSHQVTQMGQEVILRCVPISNHLYFYWYRQILGQKVEFLVSFYNNEISEKSEIFDDQFSVERPDGSNFTLKIRSTKLEDSAMYFCASSGSTGGETQYFGPGTRLLVL.

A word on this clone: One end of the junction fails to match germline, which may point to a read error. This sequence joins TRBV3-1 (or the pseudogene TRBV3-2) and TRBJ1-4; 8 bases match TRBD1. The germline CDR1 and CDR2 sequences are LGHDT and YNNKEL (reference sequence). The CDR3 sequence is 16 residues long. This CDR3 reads CASSEDRGTTNEKLFF. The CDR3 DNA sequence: TGTGCCAGCAGCGAAGACAGGGGCACAACTAATGAAAAACTGTTTTTT.

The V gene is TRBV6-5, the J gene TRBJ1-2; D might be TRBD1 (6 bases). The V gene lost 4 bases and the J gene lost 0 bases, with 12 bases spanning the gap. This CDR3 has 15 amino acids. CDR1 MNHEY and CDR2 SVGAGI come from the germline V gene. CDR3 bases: TGTGCCAGCAGTTTAAGGGACACGACTAACTATGGCTACACCTTC. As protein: CASSLRDTTNYGYTF.

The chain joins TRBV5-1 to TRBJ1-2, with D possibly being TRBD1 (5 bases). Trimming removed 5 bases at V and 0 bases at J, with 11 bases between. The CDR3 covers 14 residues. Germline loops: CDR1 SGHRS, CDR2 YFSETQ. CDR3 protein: CASRPDSPNYGYTF. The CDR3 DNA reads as TGCGCCAGCAGACCCGACAGCCCTAACTATGGCTACACCTTC.

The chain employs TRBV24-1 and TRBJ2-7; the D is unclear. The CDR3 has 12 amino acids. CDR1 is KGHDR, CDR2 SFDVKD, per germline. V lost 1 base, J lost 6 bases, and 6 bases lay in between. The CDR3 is CATSDLNREQYF. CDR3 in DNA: TGTGCCACCAGTGATTTAAATCGCGAGCAGTACTTC.